This record concerns one TCR beta chain sequence. Its antigen is unidentified. These data come from a study of T cell responses to AZD1222 COVID-19 vaccine. This table comes from immunoSEQ multiplex PCR, and its TCRdb copy is limited to in-frame clones, with some not included. Here the sample spans roughly 86,000 clones, 85% being singletons. Germline V lookup: CDR1 SGHDT, CDR2 YYEEEE. V was shortened by 0 bases and J by 7 bases, with 14 bases between the two germline ends. This CDR3 has 15 amino acids. Study conclusions and caveats: After the peak T cell response, and only then, were repertoires sampled. Females outnumbered males among donors, who were mostly white British; clonal diversity was possibly underestimated. Nearly half of spike-specific TCRs reportedly go after variant regions that carry no mutations. Compared with day 0, the breadth and depth of the Spike-specific TCR repertoire rose significantly after two doses of AZD1222.

The rearrangement uses TRBV5-6 and TRBJ2-4; tentatively, D is TRBD1 (6 bases). The sequence was collected from an adult who received the AZD1222 COVID-19 vaccine. Sequencing was performed on peripheral blood, taken 28 days after the second AZD1222 dose. Here the CDR3 reads CASSLDRADGNIQYF. The CDR3 region has the DNA TGTGCCAGCAGCTTGGACAGGGCAGATGGGAACATTCAGTACTTC.